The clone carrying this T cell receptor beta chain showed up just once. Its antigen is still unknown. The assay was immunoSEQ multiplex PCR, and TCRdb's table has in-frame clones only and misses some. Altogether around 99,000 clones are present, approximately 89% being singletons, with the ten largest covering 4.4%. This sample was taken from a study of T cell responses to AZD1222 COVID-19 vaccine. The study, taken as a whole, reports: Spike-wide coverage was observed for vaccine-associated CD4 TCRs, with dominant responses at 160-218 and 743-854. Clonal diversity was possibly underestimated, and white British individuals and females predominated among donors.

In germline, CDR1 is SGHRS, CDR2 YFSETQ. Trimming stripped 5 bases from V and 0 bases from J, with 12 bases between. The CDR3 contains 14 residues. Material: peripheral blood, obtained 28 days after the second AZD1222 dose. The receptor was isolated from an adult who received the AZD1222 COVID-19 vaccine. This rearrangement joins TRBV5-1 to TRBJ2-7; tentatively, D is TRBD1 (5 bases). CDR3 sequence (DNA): TGCGCCAGCAGTAGTTTCCAGGGCTCCTACGAGCAGTACTTC. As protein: CASSSFQGSYEQYF. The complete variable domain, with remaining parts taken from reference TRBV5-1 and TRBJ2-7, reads KAGVTQTPRYLIKTRGQQVTLSCSPISGHRSVSWYQQTPGQGLQFLFEYFSETQRNKGNFPGRFSGRQFSNSRSEMNVSTLELGDSALYLCASSSFQGSYEQYFGPGTRLTVT.